Shown below are 15 T cell receptor beta chains from a single sample sequenced in a study of glioma-infiltrating T cells. TCR alpha and beta CDR3 regions were amplified from RNA using iRepertoire nested multiplex PCR. Each CDR3 protein gets one entry after TCRdb re-called the multiplex PCR reads with MiXCR. Of roughly 100,000 distinct CDR3 sequences detected, about 40% appear once; the ten largest clones hold 30% to 40%. Sequenced: glioma tissue, nonneoplastic brain tissue, or PBMCs (not recorded which). These receptors originate from a human donor with low-grade glioma or glioblastoma, undergoing nonglioma brain surgery, or in good health (not recorded which).

Turning to this clonotype: Possible read error: a much larger clone is one base away. Here the CDR3 omits its conserved ending phenylalanine or tryptophan, so a read error is the likely source. The chain is built from TRBV29-1 and TRBJ2-7; D not certain. From germline, CDR1 is SQVTM and CDR2 ANQGSEA. Trimming took 1 base from V and 4 from J, leaving 8 bases between them. The CDR3 has 12 amino acids. The CDR3 DNA follows: TGCAGCGTTGAAGCGGGCGGTTACGAGCAGTACCTC. Translation: CSVEAGGYEQYL.

This clonotype was found many times. Here the CDR3 reads CSALRETQYF. DNA for the CDR3: TGCAGTGCGCTGCGGGAGACCCAGTACTTC. This rearrangement joins TRBV20-1 to TRBJ2-5; D call uncertain. V was clipped by 6 bases and J by 5 bases, with 7 bases between them. The CDR3 extends over 10 amino acids. Germline V gene sequence: CDR1 DFQATT, CDR2 SNEGSKA (reference sequence).

Worth noting for this clonotype: Relative to the germline gene, one junction end is altered; a read error may explain this. The V and J genes are TRBV15 and TRBJ1-2; 10 bases line up with TRBD1. CDR3 size: 14 residues. CDR1 is LNHNV and CDR2 is YYDKDF in the germline V gene (reference sequence). The CDR3 sequence: CAASSRTGGTGYTF. The CDR3 DNA is TGTGCCGCCAGCAGCAGGACAGGGGGAACTGGCTACACCTTC.

Notes on this clonotype: This could be a read error, since a much larger clone is one nucleotide away. The chain links TRBV4-1 to TRBJ2-7, with TRBD2 matching over 7 bases. Trimming at V came to 1 base and at J to 1 base, leaving 1 base not matched to a gene. Looked up from germline, CDR1 is MGHRA and CDR2 is YSYEKL. This CDR3 has 14 amino acids. The CDR3 loop reads CASSQAGGSYEQYF. The CDR3 nucleotides are TGCGCCAGCAGCCAAGCGGGAGGATCCTACGAGCAGTACTTC.

There are many counts of this clonotype. The CDR3 sequence: CASSLAGTTGRNTEAFF. In DNA, the CDR3 is TGCGCCAGCAGCTTGGCCGGGACAACCGGAAGGAACACTGAAGCTTTCTTT. The chain links TRBV5-1 to TRBJ1-1, with a possible D match to TRBD1 (6 bases). CDR1 and CDR2 (germline): SGHRS, YFSETQ. V was pared by 0 bases and J by 1 base, with 16 bases between. The CDR3 extends over 17 amino acids.

As to this clonotype: Germline is not matched at one junction end, which may reflect a read error. The rearrangement joins TRBV28 to TRBJ2-4, with D hard to call. The CDR3 spans 12 residues. From germline, CDR1 is MDHEN and CDR2 SYDVKM. The CDR3 DNA follows: TGTGTCAGCAGTTTCACGAGAAACATTAAGTACTTC. It is translated as CVSSFTRNIKYF.

This clonotype was found many times. This chain links TRBV28 with TRBJ2-5; maybe TRBD2 (5 bases). V lost 0 bases to trimming and J lost 3 bases, with 5 bases between them. The germline CDR1 and CDR2 sequences are MDHEN and SYDVKM. This CDR3 spans 13 amino acids. The CDR3 DNA follows: TGTGCCAGCAGTTTATGGGGAGAAGAGACCCAGTACTTC. The encoded protein is CASSLWGEETQYF.

This clonotype was seen just once. At one end, the junction sequence differs from germline, possibly due to a read error. This rearrangement joins TRBV6-2 or TRBV6-3 to TRBJ1-5; D gene unclear. Germline V CDR1 and CDR2: MNHEY, SVGEGT. CDR3 size: 13 residues. The CDR3 is CDSKGRYYQPQHF. CDR3 bases: TGTGACAGCAAAGGTAGATATTATCAGCCCCAGCATTTT.

This chain uses TRBV28 with TRBJ2-7; no clear D. Trimming cost V 8 bases and J 2 bases, with 7 bases left between them. This CDR3 comprises 11 residues. Germline-derived CDR1 and CDR2 are MDHEN and SYDVKM. Here the CDR3 DNA reads TGTGCCAGCCGGTGGGCCTACGAGCAGTACTTC. Protein sequence: CASRWAYEQYF.

This clonotype was observed at least ten times. The chain combines TRBV11-2 with TRBJ2-7, with a possible D match to TRBD1 (5 bases). The CDR3 has 15 amino acids. Germline CDR1 SGHAT, CDR2 FQNNGV. V was pared by 6 bases and J by 4 bases, with 19 bases between. As DNA, the CDR3 is TGTGCCAGCAGTTCTAACTCAGGGTCCTTTTACGAGCAGTACTTC. Its protein is CASSSNSGSFYEQYF.

This clonotype has ten or more counts. The chain is built from TRBV2 and TRBJ2-1, with 11 bases matching TRBD2. J was trimmed by 4 bases and V by 7 bases; bases with no gene match: 9. Germline V gene sequence: CDR1 SNHLY, CDR2 FYNNEI. The CDR3 contains 16 residues. Written as DNA, the CDR3 is TGTGCCAGCACCTCGAGACTAGCGGGAAGATACAATGAGCAGTTCTTC. Protein product: CASTSRLAGRYNEQFF.

This sequence joins TRBV20-1 and TRBJ2-1, with D perhaps given as TRBD1 or TRBD2 (6 bases each). The CDR3 contains 17 residues. Germline V gene lookup returns CDR1 DFQATT and CDR2 SNEGSKA (reference sequence). Trimming stripped 0 bases from V and 7 bases from J, with 22 bases between. The CDR3 spells CSARDSGTGAYANEQFF. DNA for the CDR3: TGCAGTGCTAGAGATTCTGGGACGGGGGCTTACGCGAATGAGCAGTTCTTC.

This clonotype was found many times. The chain is built from TRBV28 and TRBJ2-3, with TRBD2 matching 7 bases. The V gene's germline CDR1 is MDHEN and CDR2 SYDVKM. J gave up 3 bases and V 6 bases, and 6 bases lay outside the gene matches. The CDR3 spans 14 residues. CDR3 sequence reads: CASRVSGLTDTQYF. The DNA for the CDR3 is TGTGCCAGCAGAGTTAGCGGGCTAACAGATACGCAGTATTTT.

This clonotype was seen at least ten times. The rearrangement joins TRBV12-3 or TRBV12-4 to TRBJ1-5; 7 bases are shared with TRBD1. The J segment lost 4 bases and the V segment lost 1 base, leaving 10 bases of the junction unmatched. The CDR3 loop spans 17 amino acids. CDR3: CASSLVRAGGANQPQHF. The CDR3 nucleotides read TGTGCCAGCAGTTTAGTGAGGGCAGGGGGGGCGAATCAGCCCCAGCATTTT.

This chain uses TRBV9 with TRBJ1-2; no clear D. Germline V gene lookup returns CDR1 SGDLS and CDR2 YYNGEE. The CDR3 is made up of 12 amino acids. With 2 bases removed from V and 3 bases from J, the gap between germline ends came to 5 bases. The CDR3 bases are TGTGCCAGCAGCGTTTCGGACTATGGCTACACCTTC. Amino acid sequence: CASSVSDYGYTF.